The present TCR beta chain was sequenced within a study of T-cell reconstitution after alpha-beta-depleted transplantation in children. Study observations and caveats: Surviving recipient T cells and intrathymic progenitors accounted for some patients' high TCRbeta diversity at day 60. The authors attributed T-cell counts and diversity one year after transplant mostly to newly produced T cells.

This clonotype was found many times. No antigen is known for it. It was with unique molecular identifiers that the TCRbeta library was prepared. TCRdb independently ran MiXCR on the PCR reads; one entry per CDR3 protein. The table shows over 400,000 distinct CDR3 sequences, with 43% occurring only once. The CDR3 is 12 amino acids. The germline V gene encodes CDR1 SGHRS and CDR2 YFSETQ. Trimming took off 4 bases at V and 4 bases at J, with 9 bases between the two ends. Specimen: PBMCs, collected before TCRalphabeta/CD19-depleted stem cell transplant. The V call is TRBV5-1, the J call TRBJ2-7, with a possible D match to TRBD2 (5 bases). This sequence was found in a girl under 10 years old with aplastic anemia, due to receive a stem cell transplant. In DNA, the CDR3 is TGCGCCAGCAGCCGGACTCATTACGAGCAGTACTTC. It yields the protein CASSRTHYEQYF. The full variable domain, completed using reference TRBV5-1 and TRBJ2-7, is KAGVTQTPRYLIKTRGQQVTLSCSPISGHRSVSWYQQTPGQGLQFLFEYFSETQRNKGNFPGRFSGRQFSNSRSEMNVSTLELGDSALYLCASSRTHYEQYFGPGTRLTVT.